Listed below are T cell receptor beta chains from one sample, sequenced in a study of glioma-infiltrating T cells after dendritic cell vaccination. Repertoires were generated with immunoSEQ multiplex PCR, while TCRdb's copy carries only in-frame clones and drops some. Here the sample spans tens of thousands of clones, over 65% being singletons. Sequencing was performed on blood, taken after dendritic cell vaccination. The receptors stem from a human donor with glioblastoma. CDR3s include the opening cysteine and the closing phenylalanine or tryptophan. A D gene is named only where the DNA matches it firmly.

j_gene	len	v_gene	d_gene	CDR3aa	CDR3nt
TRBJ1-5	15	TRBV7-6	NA	CASSLAAGGNQPQHF	TGTGCCAGCAGCTTAGCGGCCGGGGGCAATCAGCCCCAGCATTTT
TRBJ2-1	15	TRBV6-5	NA	CASSYLGRVVNEQFF	TGTGCCAGCAGTTACTTGGGGCGCGTAGTCAATGAGCAGTTCTTC
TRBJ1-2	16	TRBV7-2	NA	CASSLDPPGAGGGYTF	TGTGCCAGCAGCTTAGACCCGCCAGGGGCGGGGGGTGGCTACACCTTC
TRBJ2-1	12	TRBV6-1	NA	CASFSSGKGQFF	TGTGCCAGCTTCTCCAGCGGAAAGGGGCAGTTCTTC
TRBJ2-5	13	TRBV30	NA	CAWSYLNQETQYF	TGTGCCTGGAGTTACTTAAATCAAGAGACCCAGTACTTC
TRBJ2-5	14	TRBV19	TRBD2	CASSSGGGQETQYF	TGTGCCAGTAGTAGCGGGGGGGGCCAAGAGACCCAGTACTTC
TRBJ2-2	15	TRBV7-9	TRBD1	CASSSGQGGIGELFF	TGTGCCAGCAGCTCGGGACAGGGAGGGATCGGGGAGCTGTTTTTT
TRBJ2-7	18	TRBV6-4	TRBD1	CASIEGTGVTLHLREQYF	TGTGCCAGCATCGAAGGGACAGGGGTCACCCTTCACTTGAGGGAGCAGTACTTC
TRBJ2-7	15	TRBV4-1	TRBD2	CASSQTRDYSYEQYF	TGCGCCAGCAGCCAGACCCGGGACTACAGTTACGAGCAGTACTTC
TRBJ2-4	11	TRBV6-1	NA	CASSLGDIQYF	TGTGCCAGCTCGCTAGGCGACATTCAGTACTTC
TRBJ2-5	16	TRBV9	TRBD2	CASSGSRASGLETQYF	TGTGCCAGCAGCGGAAGTAGAGCTAGCGGTTTAGAGACCCAGTACTTC
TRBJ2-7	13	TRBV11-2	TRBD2	CASSLGRGNEQYF	TGTGCCAGCAGCTTGGGGCGGGGGAACGAGCAGTACTTC
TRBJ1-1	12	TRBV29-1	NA	CSAGLVGTEAFF	TGCAGCGCGGGATTGGTGGGGACTGAAGCTTTCTTT
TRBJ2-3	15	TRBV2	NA	CASSDSTGGADTQYF	TGTGCCAGCAGTGATTCGACGGGGGGCGCAGATACGCAGTATTTT
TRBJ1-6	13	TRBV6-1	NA	CASSGGRDTPLHF	TGTGCCAGCAGTGGTGGCAGGGATACACCCCTCCACTTT